The entry below describes one T cell receptor (beta chain). Which antigen it targets is not known. Base qualities are not at hand, and no much larger clone is one base apart. The donors were healthy, HIV-negative adults with no recently reported acute infections or vaccinations. Every donor was a Caucasian adult living in Nashville, Tennessee, USA. For unsorted samples, 90 million or so PBMCs were counted, and genomic DNA was extracted using the QIAamp DNA Blood Mini kit. After blood collection by leukapheresis, PBMCs were isolated using Ficoll-Histopaque density gradient centrifugation and then cryopreserved in the vapor phase of liquid nitrogen. The data are from a study of shared clonotypes between healthy human individuals (dated by TCRdb to between 2020 and 2021). In the study overall: A couple of women and a few men aged 18 to 49 years were included in the cohort. To estimate repertoire size and how much clonotype sharing occurs between individuals, the study deeply sequenced the blood TCR repertoires of about five healthy adults. Different laboratories and diverse techniques were used to prepare libraries and sequence TCR repertoires, to increase sequencing depth and limit assay-specific biases. Leukapheresis yielded between about 0.85 and 9 billion PBMCs per donor. General study outcomes and caveats: Because the study included only a small number of donors, the genetic and exposure-history diversity represented was limited. Only blood was sampled, and tissue TCR repertoires likely differ from those in blood. Based on pairwise subsampling, the degree of clonotype sharing among donors was expected to be affected by sequencing depth.

TCR CDR3 regions were amplified from genomic DNA by multiplex PCR using the deep immunoSEQ assay. Extracted genomic DNA from each cell subset was distributed evenly across all wells of several immunoSEQ 96-well plates, and each plate was treated as a replicate. Each replicate PCR for unsorted PBMC received approximately 0.3 ug genomic DNA, equal to around 30,000 T cell genomes. Unsorted PBMC genomic DNA was sequenced across ten immunoSEQ deep assay plates. Purified libraries were measured with a Qubit 3.0 fluorometer, size-checked on a Bioanalyzer 2100, and measured again with the KAPA Library Quantification kit. Every immunoSEQ 96-well plate was sequenced on a separate single-read 150-cycle Illumina NextSeq 550 flow cell. Per the original workflow: The immunoSEQ output contained only junctional sequences without quality scores, so filtering could not match that applied to full-length reads. To assign V/J genes and CDR3, sequences were annotated against IMGT germline references using PyIR, a Python wrapper for IgBLAST v1.9. Reads were removed for weak V/J assignments (E-value above 1e-6), missing CDR3, stop codons, out-of-frame junctions, or ambiguous translated residues. V3J clonotypes were defined as sequences sharing the same inferred V gene, J gene, and CDR3 amino acid sequence. The percentage overlap between two repertoires was calculated by dividing the number of shared unique clonotypes by the size of the smaller repertoire. RTK rarefaction, the Chao1 estimator, and Recon v2.1 estimates of unobserved clonotypes were used to assess repertoire richness. TCRdb took over this immuneACCESS table, retaining in-frame rearrangements with V and J assigned. Such tables are incomplete; in checked studies, under half of the missing clones stem from an unresolved V gene, and the remainder is unexplained. D and trimming come from the DNA, and the V and J calls and clone size come from that table. Here the sample has around 480,000 clones; almost 80% occur a single time. Together, the top ten hold around 12% of the sample.

This sequence was found in a middle-aged woman in good health. Some clones in this sample may be carry-over from other donors' samples. The sequenced material came from PBMCs.

The nucleotides are TGTGCCAGCAGCGTCGCAACAGGGGTTCCCTCTGGGGCCAACGTCCTGACTTTC. The resulting protein is CASSVATGVPSGANVLTF. The rearrangement joined TRBV9 to TRBJ2-6; the central 7 bases match TRBD1. The germline V gene provides CDR1 SGDLS and CDR2 YYNGEE. Compared with germline, V lacks 2 bases and J lacks 0 bases; bases without a gene match: 8. Its CDR3 holds 18 amino acids, cysteine through phenylalanine. The only DNA kept is the CDR3, 54 bases in frame from the first base.